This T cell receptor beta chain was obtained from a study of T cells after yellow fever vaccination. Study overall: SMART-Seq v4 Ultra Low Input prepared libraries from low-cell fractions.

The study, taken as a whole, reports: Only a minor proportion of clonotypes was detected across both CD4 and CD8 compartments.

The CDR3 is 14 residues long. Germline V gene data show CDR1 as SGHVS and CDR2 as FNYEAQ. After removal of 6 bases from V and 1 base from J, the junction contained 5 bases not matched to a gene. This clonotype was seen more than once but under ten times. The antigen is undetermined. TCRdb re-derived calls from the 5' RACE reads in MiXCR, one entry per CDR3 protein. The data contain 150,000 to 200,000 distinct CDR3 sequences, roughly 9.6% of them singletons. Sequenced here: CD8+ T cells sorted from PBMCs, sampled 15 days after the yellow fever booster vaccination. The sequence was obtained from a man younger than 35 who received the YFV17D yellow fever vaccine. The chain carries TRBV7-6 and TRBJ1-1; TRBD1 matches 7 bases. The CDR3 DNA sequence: TGTGCCAGCAGACCTGACAGGGCGAACACTGAAGCTTTCTTT. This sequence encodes CASRPDRANTEAFF.